This TCR beta chain is from a study of early T cells in non-severe SARS-CoV-2 infection (dated by TCRdb to about 2021). For context, the study as a whole: Bulk RNA from unsorted whole blood was used for TCR sequencing, so alpha and beta chains could not be paired. Overall study outcomes, separate from this receptor: VDJdb matching was skewed toward anti-spike CD8 responses and likely underestimated virus-specific expansions, missing private and CD4 specificities.

The library was made by 5' RACE. The sequencer was a NextSeq 500. To correct for sequencing error and PCR bias, the TCR library protocol tagged individual cDNA molecules with unique molecular identifiers. Sequencing covered both TCR alpha and beta chains, and within each sample the abundances of alpha and beta sequences were tightly co-correlated. The source study handled its data this way. V gene, J gene and CDR3 annotation of TCR sequences was performed with Decombinator V4. Expanded TCRs were defined as changing significantly between any two time points under a Poisson model with p below 0.0001. Abundances of TCRs were expressed as counts per million after normalisation to the total number of TCRs sequenced in each sample. VDJdb, accessed 1 November 2021, was searched for CMV, EBV and SARS-CoV-2 annotated TCRs, with TCRs annotated for multiple antigens excluded. Using fastp trimming at Q25 and MiXCR clonotype assembly, TCRdb reanalyzed the public sequencing data and kept in-frame beta chains. Each entry is one CDR3 protein sequence, shown with its most common DNA and genes. TCRdb, not the original authors, processed these V and J calls. The table for this sample lists approximately 81,000 distinct CDR3 sequences; roughly 13% of them were counted only once. The ten top clones hold roughly 6% of the sample.

This clonotype was picked up a small number of times. No cognate antigen has been identified for it. Within one base of it there is no much larger clone, and no base qualities were kept. This was a case-control study nested in a cohort of healthcare workers in London, UK, who had nasopharyngeal swab PCR tests and blood samples taken every week. Healthcare workers were recruited during the week of the UK lockdown, between 23 and 31 March 2020, and followed weekly for up to about 15 weeks. The TCR originated in an adult who was a healthcare worker with PCR-confirmed SARS-CoV-2 infection or an uninfected control (not recorded which). Sequencing was performed on whole blood.

DNA sequence: TGCAGCGAGGAGGGACTGCCTAACTACGAGCAGTACTTC. This translates into CSEEGLPNYEQYF. This chain joins TRBV29-1 to TRBJ2-7; perhaps TRBD2 is the D gene, with 6 bases matching. The germline V gene sets CDR1 to SQVTM and CDR2 to ANQGSEA. The junction carries 16 bases between V and J, which are trimmed by 7 bases and 3 bases respectively. Measured from the cysteine to the phenylalanine, the CDR3 is 13 residues long. Of the read, only the CDR3 DNA is kept; its 39 bases are in frame from base 1.